These T cell receptor beta chains were read from a single sample in a study of CD8 T cells in ankylosing spondylitis. TCRdb re-derived calls from the 5' RACE reads in MiXCR, one entry per CDR3 protein. The sample consists of about 230,000 distinct CDR3 sequences, roughly 8.2% of them appearing once. Input material: blood, either unsorted or a sorted T cell fraction (not recorded which). All receptors derive from a female donor with ankylosing spondylitis or in good health (not recorded which). Both conserved end residues are part of each CDR3. Fields, in order: J gene, D gene, clone size, V gene, CDR3 protein, CDR3 DNA. D genes are given only for firm matches. Part of the rows lack a size; the others show once, few, many or a class for expanded clones.

TRBJ2-7	TRBD1	many	TRBV7-2	CASSFTRTGDKSYEQYF	TGTGCCAGCAGCTTTACCCGGACAGGGGACAAGTCGTACGAGCAGTACTTC
TRBJ2-5	TRBD2	.	TRBV20-1	CSASGATSGEPRGETQYF	TGCAGTGCTAGTGGCGCGACTAGCGGGGAACCACGGGGGGAGACCCAGTACTTC
TRBJ2-1	.	many	TRBV20-1	CSATKRKEGGDEQFF	TGCAGTGCCACTAAGCGGAAAGAGGGGGGGGATGAGCAGTTCTTC
TRBJ1-5	.	many	TRBV7-2	CASSLESLPQHF	TGTGCCAGCAGCTTAGAGTCGTTGCCCCAGCATTTT
TRBJ2-1	.	.	TRBV20-1	CSAGVPRGSYNEQFF	TGCAGTGCTGGGGTGCCCCGGGGGTCCTACAATGAGCAGTTCTTC
TRBJ2-1	.	many	TRBV12-3/TRBV12-4	CASSFGGGMEQFF	TGTGCCAGCAGTTTCGGAGGGGGCATGGAGCAGTTCTTC
TRBJ1-1	.	many	TRBV20-1	CSARSGVNTEAFF	TGCAGTGCTAGGTCCGGAGTGAACACTGAAGCTTTCTTT
TRBJ1-5	.	many	TRBV20-1	CSAHPPGDSNQPQHF	TGCAGTGCTCACCCCCCCGGGGATAGCAATCAGCCCCAGCATTTT
TRBJ2-7	.	few	TRBV19	CASSIDRMGYEQYF	TGTGCCAGTAGTATTGATCGGATGGGCTACGAGCAGTACTTC
TRBJ2-1	.	many	TRBV18	CASSPRSPQGLGEQFF	TGTGCCAGCTCACCACGTAGCCCCCAGGGTTTGGGTGAGCAGTTCTTC
TRBJ2-2	.	many	TRBV12-3/TRBV12-4	CASSWTQNTGELFF	TGTGCCAGCAGTTGGACACAAAACACCGGGGAGCTGTTTTTT
TRBJ2-1	TRBD2	many	TRBV3-1	CASSPTTSGNNEQFF	TGTGCCAGCAGCCCTACTACTAGCGGGAACAATGAGCAGTTCTTC
TRBJ2-6	TRBD1	many	TRBV6-2/TRBV6-3	CASSFLPGQFSSGANVLTF	TGTGCCAGCAGTTTCCTGCCGGGACAGTTCAGCTCTGGGGCCAACGTCCTGACTTTC
TRBJ1-5	.	.	TRBV12-3/TRBV12-4	CASSGQLNQPQHF	TGTGCCAGCAGTGGGCAGCTGAATCAGCCCCAGCATTTT
TRBJ2-7	TRBD2	many	TRBV11-2	CASSLNSGRASYEQYF	TGTGCCAGCAGCTTAAATAGCGGGAGAGCCTCCTACGAGCAGTACTTC
TRBJ1-6	TRBD1	many	TRBV3-1	CASSPGGSSPLHF	TGTGCCAGCAGTCCAGGGGGCAGTTCACCCCTCCACTTT
TRBJ2-5	.	.	TRBV7-7	CASSPTRGGVETQYF	TGTGCTAGCAGCCCGACTAGGGGAGGCGTAGAGACCCAGTACTTC
TRBJ2-7	TRBD2	many	TRBV29-1	CSVATGTTNEQYF	TGCAGCGTCGCTACCGGGACTACAAACGAGCAGTACTTC
TRBJ2-2	.	few	TRBV7-9	CASSLLEMNTGELFF	TGTGCCAGCAGTCTGCTTGAAATGAACACCGGGGAGCTGTTTTTT
TRBJ2-1	.	many	TRBV29-1	CSETTQNEQFF	TGCAGCGAGACGACCCAGAATGAGCAGTTCTTC
TRBJ2-7	.	many	TRBV5-1	CASSLEGRVENEQYF	TGCGCCAGCAGCTTGGAGGGCAGGGTAGAGAACGAGCAGTACTTC
TRBJ2-1	TRBD2	.	TRBV20-1	CSAAGTSGKSSYNEQFF	TGCAGTGCTGCCGGGACTAGCGGGAAGAGCTCCTACAATGAGCAGTTCTTC